This TCR beta chain was identified in a study of shared clonotypes between healthy human individuals. Study-level results: The study found lower generation probabilities in non-shared clonotypes than in those shared by all four donors. An anticipated effect of sequencing depth on clonotype sharing among donors was recognized. Naive CD4 clonotypes overlapped across a few donors at roughly 4.5%. Researchers found naive subsets generally carried larger estimated richness than memory subsets.

Only CD45RO-negative cells positively selected for CCR7 counted as naive CD8 cells, so terminally differentiated effector memory CD45RA+ cells were excluded. V gave up 2 bases and J gave up 0 bases, with 13 bases separating them. This CDR3 has 16 residues. Germline CDR1 and CDR2: MNHEY and SMNVEV (reference sequence). A word on this clone: Its target is not known. Distinct nucleotide sequences in the sample also encode this CDR3.

Using immunoSEQ multiplex PCR, the repertoire was profiled, and TCRdb retains in-frame clones only, with some absent. The sample has about 2.1 million clones; approximately 94% are singletons. The sequencing sample was made of naive CD8+ T cells from PBMCs. The V gene is TRBV27, the J gene TRBJ1-1, with D tentatively TRBD1 (5 bases). This receptor was obtained from a man in his late teens or twenties in good health. Some clones in this sample may be carry-over from other donors' samples. In DNA form, the CDR3 reads TGTGCCAGCAGTTTAGGGCCCGGGGCCATGAACACTGAAGCTTTCTTT. Its translation: CASSLGPGAMNTEAFF.